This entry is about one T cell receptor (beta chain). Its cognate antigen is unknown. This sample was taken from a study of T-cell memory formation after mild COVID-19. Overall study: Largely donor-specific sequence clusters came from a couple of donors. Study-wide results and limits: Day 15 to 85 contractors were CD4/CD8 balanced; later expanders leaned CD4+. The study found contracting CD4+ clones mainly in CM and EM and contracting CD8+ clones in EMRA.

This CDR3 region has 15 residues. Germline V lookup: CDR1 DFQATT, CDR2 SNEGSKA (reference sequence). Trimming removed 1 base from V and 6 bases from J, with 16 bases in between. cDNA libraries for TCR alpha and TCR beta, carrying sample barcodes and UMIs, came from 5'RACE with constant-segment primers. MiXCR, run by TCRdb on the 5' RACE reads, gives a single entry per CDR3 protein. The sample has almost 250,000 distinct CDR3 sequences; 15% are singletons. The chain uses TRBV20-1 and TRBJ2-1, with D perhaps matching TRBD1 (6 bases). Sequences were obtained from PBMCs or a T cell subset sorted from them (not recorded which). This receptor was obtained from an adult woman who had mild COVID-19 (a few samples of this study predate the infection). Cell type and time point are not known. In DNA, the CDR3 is TGCAGTGCTAGAGTACCCGGGACACCCGGCAATGAGCAGTTCTTC. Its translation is CSARVPGTPGNEQFF.